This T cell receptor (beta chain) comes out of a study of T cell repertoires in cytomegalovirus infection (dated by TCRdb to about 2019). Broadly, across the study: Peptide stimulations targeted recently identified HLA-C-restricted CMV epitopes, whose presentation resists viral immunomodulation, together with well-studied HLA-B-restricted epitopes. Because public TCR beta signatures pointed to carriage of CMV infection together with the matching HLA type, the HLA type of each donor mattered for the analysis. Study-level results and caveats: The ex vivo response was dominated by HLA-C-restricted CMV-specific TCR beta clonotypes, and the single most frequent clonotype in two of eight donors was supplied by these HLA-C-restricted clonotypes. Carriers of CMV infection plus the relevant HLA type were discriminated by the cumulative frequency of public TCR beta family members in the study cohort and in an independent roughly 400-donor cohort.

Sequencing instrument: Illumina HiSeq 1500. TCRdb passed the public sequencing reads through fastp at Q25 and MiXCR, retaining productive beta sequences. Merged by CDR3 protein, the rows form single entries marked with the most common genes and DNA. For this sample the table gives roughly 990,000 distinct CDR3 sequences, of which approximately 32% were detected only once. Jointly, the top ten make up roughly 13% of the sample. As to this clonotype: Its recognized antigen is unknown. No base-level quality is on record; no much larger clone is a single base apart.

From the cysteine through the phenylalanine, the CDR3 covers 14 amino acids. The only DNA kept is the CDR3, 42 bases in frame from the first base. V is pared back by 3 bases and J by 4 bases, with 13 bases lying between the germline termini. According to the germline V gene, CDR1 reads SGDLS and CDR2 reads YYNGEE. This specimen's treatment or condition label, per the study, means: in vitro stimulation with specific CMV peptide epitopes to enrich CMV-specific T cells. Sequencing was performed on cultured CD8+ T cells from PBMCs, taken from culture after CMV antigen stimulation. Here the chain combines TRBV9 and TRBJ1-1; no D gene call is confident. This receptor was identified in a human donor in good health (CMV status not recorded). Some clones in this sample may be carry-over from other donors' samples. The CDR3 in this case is CASSASGGATEAFF. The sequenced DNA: TGTGCCAGCAGCGCGAGCGGTGGAGCCACTGAAGCTTTCTTT.